The 28 T cell receptor beta chains below all came from one sample that was sequenced in a study of blood T cell repertoires in COVID-19. Libraries were prepared by immunoSEQ multiplex PCR; TCRdb keeps only in-frame clonotypes and omits some of them. This sample yields 45,000 or so clones, of which 70% to 90% are seen a single time; 30% to 35% belongs to the top ten. The sample consisted of peripheral blood. The receptors stem from a woman at least 80 years old with acute or convalescent COVID-19.

The chain has TRBV7-9 and TRBJ1-1; tentative D call: TRBD1 (6 bases). V was clipped by 6 bases and J by 0 bases, with 14 bases between them. Germline V gene data show CDR1 as SEHNR and CDR2 as FQNEAQ (reference sequence). This CDR3 has 15 amino acids. The DNA of the CDR3 is TGTGCCAGCAGTTCCACAGGGAGTTTGAACACTGAAGCTTTCTTT. Amino acids: CASSSTGSLNTEAFF.

This chain links TRBV3-1 (or the pseudogene TRBV3-2) with TRBJ1-2; a possible D gene is TRBD1 (5 bases). This CDR3 region has 11 residues. Germline V CDR1 and CDR2: LGHDT, YNNKEL (reference sequence). V dropped 0 bases and J dropped 12 bases, with 8 bases sitting between them. The CDR3 coding sequence is TGTGCCAGCAGCCAAGATAGGGGTCACACCTTC. This sequence encodes CASSQDRGHTF.

The chain is built from TRBV19 and TRBJ2-2, with unresolved D. Germline V gene sequence: CDR1 LNHDA, CDR2 SQIVND (reference sequence). The CDR3 loop spans 12 amino acids. V dropped 8 bases and J dropped 8 bases, with 12 bases sitting between them. As DNA, the CDR3 is TGTGCCAGTCACCCCCCTCGGGGGGAGCTGTTTTTT. Residues: CASHPPRGELFF.

This chain uses TRBV18 with TRBJ2-7, with 10 bases that match TRBD2. The CDR3 is made up of 16 amino acids. Trimming cost V 2 bases and J 7 bases; bases outside gene matches: 11. CDR1 KGHSH and CDR2 LQKENI come from the germline V gene. The CDR3 region has the DNA TGTGCCAGCTCACCAACGAGAAGCGGGAGGGCGTGGGAGCAGTACTTC. Translation: CASSPTRSGRAWEQYF.

The J gene is TRBJ1-6, the V gene TRBV19; D unresolved. Trimming pared 6 bases from V and 6 bases from J, leaving 15 bases between. Germline V gene sequence: CDR1 LNHDA, CDR2 SQIVND (reference sequence). This CDR3 comprises 15 residues. CDR3 region: CASSSFSGVNSPLHF. The CDR3 DNA follows: TGTGCCAGTAGCTCATTCTCCGGGGTTAATTCACCCCTCCACTTT.

This rearrangement joins TRBV20-1 to TRBJ2-1, with no clear D. Germline V gene lookup returns CDR1 DFQATT and CDR2 SNEGSKA (reference sequence). V gave up 8 bases and J gave up 3 bases, with 8 bases separating them. The CDR3 runs to 11 residues. The CDR3 is CSPLFYNEQFF. CDR3 nucleotides: TGCAGTCCCCTGTTCTACAATGAGCAGTTCTTC.

This sequence joins TRBV28 and TRBJ2-1; D perhaps matches TRBD1 (5 bases). Trimming removed 5 bases at V and 0 bases at J, with 11 bases between. Germline CDR1 reads MDHEN; CDR2 reads SYDVKM. The CDR3 contains 15 residues. The CDR3 sequence is CASSNRRSSYNEQFF. CDR3 bases: TGTGCCAGCAGTAACAGGCGGAGCTCCTACAATGAGCAGTTCTTC.

The chain recombines TRBV3-1 (or the pseudogene TRBV3-2) with TRBJ2-5; 9 nucleotides line up with TRBD1. The trim removed 5 bases at V and 4 bases at J, leaving 8 bases unmatched. This CDR3 has 15 amino acids. Germline V gene lookup returns CDR1 LGHDT and CDR2 YNNKEL (reference sequence). The CDR3: CASSSTGGGSETQYF. The DNA of the CDR3 is TGTGCCAGCAGCTCGACAGGGGGTGGGTCAGAGACCCAGTACTTC.

The chain is built from TRBV7-8 and TRBJ2-3, with D uncertain. In germline, CDR1 is SGHVS, CDR2 FQNEAQ. Trimming took 2 bases from V and 2 from J, leaving 11 bases between them. This CDR3 comprises 15 residues. CDR3 amino acids: CASSLSSYPTDTQYF. CDR3 sequence (DNA): TGTGCCAGCAGCTTAAGTTCCTACCCCACAGATACGCAGTATTTT. Looking up the rest from reference TRBV7-8 and TRBJ2-3 gives the full variable domain: GAGVSQSPRYKVAKRGQDVALRCDPISGHVSLFWYQQALGQGPEFLTYFQNEAQLDKSGLPSDRFFAERPEGSVSTLKIQRTQQEDSAVYLCASSLSSYPTDTQYFGPGTRLTVL.

The chain carries TRBV18 and TRBJ2-3; 13 bases line up with TRBD2. The CDR3 loop spans 18 amino acids. The V gene's germline CDR1 is KGHSH and CDR2 LQKENI. The J segment lost 6 bases and the V segment lost 3 bases, leaving 12 bases of the junction unmatched. The CDR3 here is CASSPAGLAGARGDTQYF. The CDR3 DNA reads as TGTGCCAGCTCACCGGCAGGACTAGCGGGAGCTCGAGGGGATACGCAGTATTTT. Variable domain in full (rest from reference TRBV18 and TRBJ2-3): NAGVMQNPRHLVRRRGQEARLRCSPMKGHSHVYWYRQLPEEGLKFMVYLQKENIIDESGMPKERFSAEFPKEGPSILRIQQVVRGDSAAYFCASSPAGLAGARGDTQYFGPGTRLTVL.

The rearrangement joins TRBV5-1 to TRBJ2-7, with TRBD2 matching 8 bases. Germline trimming cut 1 base from V and 1 base from J; bases unmatched to any gene: 10. This CDR3 contains 17 residues. Germline CDR1 reads SGHRS; CDR2 reads YFSETQ. Written as DNA, the CDR3 is TGCGCCAGCAGCTTGCCAAGCGGGGGACCCTTTTCCTACGAGCAGTACTTC. It yields the protein CASSLPSGGPFSYEQYF. Together with reference TRBV5-1 and TRBJ2-7, the CDR3 gives the full variable domain: KAGVTQTPRYLIKTRGQQVTLSCSPISGHRSVSWYQQTPGQGLQFLFEYFSETQRNKGNFPGRFSGRQFSNSRSEMNVSTLELGDSALYLCASSLPSGGPFSYEQYFGPGTRLTVT.

This clone was seen a few times. The gene calls are TRBV9 and TRBJ2-7; a possible D gene is TRBD1 (5 bases). The CDR3 runs to 15 residues. Germline V gene lookup returns CDR1 SGDLS and CDR2 YYNGEE. With 0 bases removed from V and 2 bases from J, the gap between germline ends came to 12 bases. This chain's CDR3 is CASSVGQGGTYEQYF. The CDR3 nucleotides read TGTGCCAGCAGCGTAGGTCAGGGTGGGACCTACGAGCAGTACTTC.

The chain is built from TRBV7-9 and TRBJ1-2, with D hard to call. CDR1 is SEHNR, CDR2 FQNEAQ, per germline (reference sequence). This CDR3 spans 12 amino acids. Trimming took 2 bases from V and 8 from J, leaving 9 bases between them. This CDR3 reads CASSLLGGGYTF. The DNA for the CDR3 is TGTGCCAGCAGCTTACTCGGAGGAGGCTACACCTTC.

The chain joins TRBV23-1 to TRBJ1-5; 7 bases match TRBD1. TRBV23-1 is recorded as an ORF, its role being uncertain. The CDR3 loop spans 14 amino acids. V was pared by 7 bases and J by 5 bases, with 8 bases of the junction left unmatched. CDR3 amino acids: CASITRRGDQPQHF. DNA for the CDR3: TGCGCCAGCATCACACGCAGGGGGGATCAGCCCCAGCATTTT.

The chain couples TRBV2 to TRBJ1-3; tentatively, D is TRBD1 (5 bases). This CDR3 has 14 amino acids. Germline values: CDR1 SNHLY, CDR2 FYNNEI. Trimming pared 1 base from V and 5 bases from J, leaving 9 bases between. In DNA, the CDR3 is TGTGCCAGCAGTGAAGTCCAGGGTAGAAACACCATATATTTT. Protein: CASSEVQGRNTIYF.

V gene TRBV5-1 combines with J gene TRBJ2-2; 12 bases fit TRBD2. Unmatched junction bases numbered 9, after V lost 4 bases and J lost 2 bases. The germline V gene encodes CDR1 SGHRS and CDR2 YFSETQ. CDR3 length: 18 amino acids. The CDR3, as DNA: TGCGCCAGCAGCCCGACTAGCGGGAGTTTCGCTAACACCGGGGAGCTGTTTTTT. Translated: CASSPTSGSFANTGELFF.

V is TRBV4-2 and J is TRBJ2-7; D is possibly TRBD1 (5 bases). CDR1 and CDR2 (germline): LGHNA, YNFKEQ. V was clipped by 3 bases and J by 3 bases, with 12 bases between them. This CDR3 spans 14 amino acids. CDR3 DNA: TGTGCCAGCAGCCAGGGCGGACAACTCTACGAGCAGTACTTC. As protein: CASSQGGQLYEQYF.

The chain combines TRBV27 with TRBJ1-4; unclear D gene. The CDR3 spans 14 residues. Trimming shortened V by 3 bases and J by 6 bases, and 11 bases separated the two germline ends. Germline lookup yields CDR1 MNHEY and CDR2 SMNVEV (reference sequence). Written as DNA, the CDR3 is TGTGCCAGCAGTTTCTACGGGAAAGATGAAAAACTGTTTTTT. Residues: CASSFYGKDEKLFF. The variable domain in full, completed from reference TRBV27 and TRBJ1-4, reads EAQVTQNPRYLITVTGKKLTVTCSQNMNHEYMSWYRQDPGLGLRQIYYSMNVEVTDKGDVPEGYKVSRKEKRNFPLILESPSPNQTSLYFCASSFYGKDEKLFFGSGTQLSVL.

The chain uses TRBV4-2 and TRBJ1-4, with D unresolved. The CDR3 contains 17 residues. Germline lookup yields CDR1 LGHNA and CDR2 YNFKEQ. V dropped 4 bases and J dropped 0 bases, with 15 bases sitting between them. CDR3 sequence reads: CASSPLGRYATNEKLFF. The CDR3 DNA reads TGTGCCAGCAGCCCCCTTGGCAGATATGCAACTAATGAAAAACTGTTTTTT.

This clone appeared a single time. The chain is built from TRBV9 and TRBJ2-7, with 9 bases matching TRBD2. CDR3 length: 16 residues. Germline CDR1 and CDR2: SGDLS and YYNGEE. The V gene end was trimmed by 0 bases and the J gene end by 1 base; junction bases not matched to a gene: 5. The CDR3: CASSVELAGPSYEQYF. CDR3 DNA sequence: TGTGCCAGCAGCGTAGAACTAGCGGGTCCTTCCTACGAGCAGTACTTC.

The V gene is TRBV19, the J gene TRBJ2-2; TRBD1 is a possible D gene (7 bases). V lost 7 bases and J 3 bases, leaving 18 bases between the germline ends. The CDR3 spans 16 residues. Germline CDR1 reads LNHDA; CDR2 reads SQIVND (reference sequence). The CDR3 DNA sequence: TGTGCCAGTACGGCGGGGCCCAGGGGGGACACCGGGGAGCTGTTTTTT. It encodes CASTAGPRGDTGELFF.

The rearrangement joins TRBV27 to TRBJ2-7; 7 positions match TRBD1. This CDR3 contains 13 residues. Per the germline V gene, CDR1 is MNHEY and CDR2 is SMNVEV (reference sequence). V shed 6 bases, J shed 3 bases, and the junction held 5 bases outside the gene matches. CDR3 sequence reads: CASRTGQSYEQYF. The CDR3, as DNA: TGTGCCAGCAGAACGGGACAGAGCTACGAGCAGTACTTC.

The chain recombines TRBV30 with TRBJ1-2, with 7 bases fitting TRBD1. The V segment lost 8 bases and the J segment 8 bases; nucleotides outside the gene matches: 11. The CDR3 totals 12 residues. CDR1 and CDR2 from the germline V gene are GTSNPN and SVGIG (reference sequence). Here the CDR3 DNA reads TGTGCCCACTCACAGGGGTCGGGGGGCTACACCTTC. This sequence encodes CAHSQGSGGYTF.

J is TRBJ1-5 and V is TRBV3-1 (or the pseudogene TRBV3-2); perhaps TRBD1 as D (5 bases). V was pared by 1 base and J by 5 bases, with 15 bases between. Germline V CDR1 and CDR2: LGHDT, YNNKEL (reference sequence). This CDR3 has 16 amino acids. The CDR3 reads CASSQGGGSGYQPQHF. Here the CDR3 DNA reads TGTGCCAGCAGCCAAGGGGGCGGTTCAGGTTATCAGCCCCAGCATTTT.

This chain links TRBV7-2 with TRBJ1-1; possibly TRBD1 for D (5 bases). Deletions cut 7 bases from V and 1 base from J, with 16 bases between. The CDR3 sequence is 15 residues long. Germline V CDR1 and CDR2: SGHTA, FQGNSA. CDR3 sequence reads: CASKLGAGGNTEAFF. Here the CDR3 DNA reads TGTGCCAGCAAACTTGGGGCGGGGGGGAACACTGAAGCTTTCTTT.

This sequence joins TRBV27 and TRBJ2-7; TRBD1 might be the D (6 bases). Trimming removed 8 bases from V and 3 bases from J, with 17 bases in between. The CDR3 runs 14 residues. Per germline, CDR1 MNHEY and CDR2 SMNVEV (reference sequence). CDR3 loop: CASSLRDTGYEQYF. CDR3 nucleotides: TGTGCCAGCTCGCTCCGGGACACGGGCTACGAGCAGTACTTC.

V is TRBV19 and J is TRBJ2-5; 11 bases align to TRBD1. The germline CDR1 and CDR2 sequences are LNHDA and SQIVND (reference sequence). The CDR3 runs to 15 residues. J lost 6 bases, V lost 5 bases, and 8 bases had no gene match. CDR3 loop: CASSGTGGSYQTQYF. CDR3 nucleotides: TGTGCCAGTAGTGGGACAGGGGGAAGTTATCAGACCCAGTACTTC. The full variable domain, its missing parts supplied by reference TRBV19 and TRBJ2-5, is DGGITQSPKYLFRKEGQNVTLSCEQNLNHDAMYWYRQDPGQGLRLIYYSQIVNDFQKGDIAEGYSVSREKKESFPLTVTSAQKNPTAFYLCASSGTGGSYQTQYFGPGTRLLVL.

This chain links TRBV15 with TRBJ2-1; D is uncertain. In germline, CDR1 is LNHNV, CDR2 YYDKDF (reference sequence). The CDR3 sequence is 13 residues long. Trimming shortened V by 0 bases and J by 7 bases, and 7 bases separated the two germline ends. CDR3 bases: TGTGCCACCAGCAGAGATCACATTAATGAGCAGTTCTTC. This encodes CATSRDHINEQFF. Drawing the rest from reference TRBV15 and TRBJ2-1, the complete variable domain is DAMVIQNPRYQVTQFGKPVTLSCSQTLNHNVMYWYQQKSSQAPKLLFHYYDKDFNNEADTPDNFQSRRPNTSFCFLDIRSPGLGDTAMYLCATSRDHINEQFFGPGTRLTVL.